This TCR beta chain originates from a study of blood T cell repertoires in COVID-19. Study-wide background: Acute-phase and convalescent COVID-19 samples originated in the United States, Italy and Spain. The analysed material was cDNA or gDNA that came from T cells, B-cell-depleted T cells, or PBMCs.

There are 14 residues in the CDR3. V was shortened by 2 bases and J by 2 bases, with 11 bases between the two germline ends. Germline CDR1 and CDR2: SGHDT and YYEEEE. Original data processing: Scientists estimated how many nucleated cells there were by amplifying reference gene primers. The table came from immunoSEQ multiplex PCR; TCRdb's copy has only in-frame clones and leaves some out. V, J and clone size were drawn from that table, and D and trimming were deduced from the DNA. This table has around 150,000 clones, about 80% appearing once. What was sequenced was peripheral blood. This chain uses TRBV5-6 with TRBJ2-7, with a possible D match to TRBD1 (7 bases). The clonotype comes from a man in his fifties with acute or convalescent COVID-19. Here the CDR3 reads CASSFRGAAYEQYV. The CDR3 DNA reads TGTGCCAGCAGCTTCAGGGGGGCCGCCTACGAGCAGTACGTC.